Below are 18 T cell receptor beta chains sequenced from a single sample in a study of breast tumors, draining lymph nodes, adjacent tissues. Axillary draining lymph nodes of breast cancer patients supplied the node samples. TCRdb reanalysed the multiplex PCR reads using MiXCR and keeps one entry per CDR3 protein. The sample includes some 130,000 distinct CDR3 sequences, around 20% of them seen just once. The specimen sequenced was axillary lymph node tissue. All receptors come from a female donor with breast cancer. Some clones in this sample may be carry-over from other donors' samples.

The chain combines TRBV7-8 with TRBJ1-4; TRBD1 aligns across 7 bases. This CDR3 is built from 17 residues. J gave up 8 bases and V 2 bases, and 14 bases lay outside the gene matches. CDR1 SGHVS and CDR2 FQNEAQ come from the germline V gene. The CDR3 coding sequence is TGTGCCAGCAGCTTAAGGGACTTTGGGACAGAGAAGGAAAAACTGTTTTTT. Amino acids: CASSLRDFGTEKEKLFF. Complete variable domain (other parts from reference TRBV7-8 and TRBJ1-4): GAGVSQSPRYKVAKRGQDVALRCDPISGHVSLFWYQQALGQGPEFLTYFQNEAQLDKSGLPSDRFFAERPEGSVSTLKIQRTQQEDSAVYLCASSLRDFGTEKEKLFFGSGTQLSVL.

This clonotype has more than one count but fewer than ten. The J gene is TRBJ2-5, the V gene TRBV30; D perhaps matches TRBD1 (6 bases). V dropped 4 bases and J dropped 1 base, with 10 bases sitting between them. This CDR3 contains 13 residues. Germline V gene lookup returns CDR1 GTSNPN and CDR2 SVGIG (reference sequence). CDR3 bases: TGTGCCTGGACCGACAGGTTCCAAGAGACCCAGTACTTC. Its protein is CAWTDRFQETQYF.

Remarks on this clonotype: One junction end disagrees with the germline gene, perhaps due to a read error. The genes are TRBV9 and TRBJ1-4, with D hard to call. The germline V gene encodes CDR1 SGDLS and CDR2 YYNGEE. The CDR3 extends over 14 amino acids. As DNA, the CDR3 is TGTGCCTGCAGCGCATCGGTGGAGGATGAAAAACTGTTTTTT. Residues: CACSASVEDEKLFF.

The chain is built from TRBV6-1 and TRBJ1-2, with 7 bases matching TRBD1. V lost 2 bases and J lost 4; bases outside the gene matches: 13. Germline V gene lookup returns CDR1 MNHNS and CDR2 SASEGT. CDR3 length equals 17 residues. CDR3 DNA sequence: TGTGCCAGCAGTGAATTCCCCCTAACAGGGGTGGGCTATGGCTACACCTTC. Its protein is CASSEFPLTGVGYGYTF.

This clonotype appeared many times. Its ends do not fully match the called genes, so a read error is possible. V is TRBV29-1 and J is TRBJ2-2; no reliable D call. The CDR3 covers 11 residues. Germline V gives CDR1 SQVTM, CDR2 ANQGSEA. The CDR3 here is CSVENPGELFF. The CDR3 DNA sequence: TGCAGCGTTGAGAACCCCGGGGAGCTGTTTTTT.

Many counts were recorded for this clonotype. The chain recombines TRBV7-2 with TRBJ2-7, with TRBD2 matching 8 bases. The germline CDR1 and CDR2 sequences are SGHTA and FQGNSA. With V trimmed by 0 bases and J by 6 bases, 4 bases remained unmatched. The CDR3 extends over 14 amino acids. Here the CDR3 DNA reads TGTGCCAGCAGCTTAGCACGGACTAGCTCCGAGCAGTACTTC. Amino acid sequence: CASSLARTSSEQYF.

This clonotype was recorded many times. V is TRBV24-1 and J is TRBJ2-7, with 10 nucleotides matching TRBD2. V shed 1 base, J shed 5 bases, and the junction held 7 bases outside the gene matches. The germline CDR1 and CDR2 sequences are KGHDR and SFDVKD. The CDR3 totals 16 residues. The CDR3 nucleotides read TGTGCCACCAGTGATTTACCTAGCGGGAGCCCCCACGAGCAGTACTTC. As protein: CATSDLPSGSPHEQYF.

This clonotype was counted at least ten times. The CDR3 reads CSASARLSSTDTQYF. Written as DNA, the CDR3 is TGCAGTGCGAGTGCCCGTCTTTCTAGCACAGATACGCAGTATTTT. J is TRBJ2-3 and V is TRBV20-1; D is unclear. The germline V and J ends were trimmed by 6 bases and 0 bases, with 16 bases remaining between them. This CDR3 region has 15 residues. Per the germline V gene, CDR1 is DFQATT and CDR2 is SNEGSKA (reference sequence).

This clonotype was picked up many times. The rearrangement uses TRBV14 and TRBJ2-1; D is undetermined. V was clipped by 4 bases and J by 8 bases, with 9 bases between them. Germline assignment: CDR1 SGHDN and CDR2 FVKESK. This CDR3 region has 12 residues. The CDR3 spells CASSRVGYEQFF. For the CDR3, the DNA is TGTGCCAGCAGCCGCGTAGGCTATGAGCAGTTCTTC.

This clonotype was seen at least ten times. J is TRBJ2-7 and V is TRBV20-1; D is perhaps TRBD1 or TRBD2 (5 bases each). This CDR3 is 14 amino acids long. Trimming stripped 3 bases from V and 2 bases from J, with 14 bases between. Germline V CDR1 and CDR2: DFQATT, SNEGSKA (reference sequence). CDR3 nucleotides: TGCAGTGCTAGTTTTCCGGGACGCGCCTACGAGCAGTACTTC. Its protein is CSASFPGRAYEQYF.

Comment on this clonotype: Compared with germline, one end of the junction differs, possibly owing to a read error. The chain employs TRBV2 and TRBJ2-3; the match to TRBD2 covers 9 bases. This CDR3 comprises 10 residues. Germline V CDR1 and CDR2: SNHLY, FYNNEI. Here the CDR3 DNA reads TGTGCCAGCAGTGGGACTAGCGCTCATTTT. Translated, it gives CASSGTSAHF.

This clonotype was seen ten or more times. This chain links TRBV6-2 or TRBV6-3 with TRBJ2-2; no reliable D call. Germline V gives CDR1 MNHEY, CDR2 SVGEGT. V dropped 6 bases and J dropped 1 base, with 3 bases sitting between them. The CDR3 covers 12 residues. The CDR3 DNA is TGTGCCAGCAGCCGGAACACCGGGGAGCTGTTTTTT. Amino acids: CASSRNTGELFF.

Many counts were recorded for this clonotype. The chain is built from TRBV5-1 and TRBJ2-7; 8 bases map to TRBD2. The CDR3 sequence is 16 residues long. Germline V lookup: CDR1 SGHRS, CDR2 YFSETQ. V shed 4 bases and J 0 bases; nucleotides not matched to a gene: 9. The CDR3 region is CASSPGLAPSSYEQYF. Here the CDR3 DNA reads TGCGCCAGCAGCCCCGGACTAGCACCCAGCTCCTACGAGCAGTACTTC.

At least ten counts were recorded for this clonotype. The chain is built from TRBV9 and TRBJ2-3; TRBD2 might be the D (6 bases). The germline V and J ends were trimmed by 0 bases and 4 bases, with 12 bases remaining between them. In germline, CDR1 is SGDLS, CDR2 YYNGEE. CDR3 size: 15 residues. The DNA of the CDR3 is TGTGCCAGCAGCGTAGACGGGAGAGAGGCAGATACGCAGTATTTT. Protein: CASSVDGREADTQYF.

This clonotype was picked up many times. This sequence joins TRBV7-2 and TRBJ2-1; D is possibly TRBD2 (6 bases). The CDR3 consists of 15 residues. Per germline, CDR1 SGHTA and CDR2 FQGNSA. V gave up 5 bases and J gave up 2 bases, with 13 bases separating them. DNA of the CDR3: TGTGCCAGCAGCCCTTTCGCGGGGACCTACAATGAGCAGTTCTTC. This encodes CASSPFAGTYNEQFF.

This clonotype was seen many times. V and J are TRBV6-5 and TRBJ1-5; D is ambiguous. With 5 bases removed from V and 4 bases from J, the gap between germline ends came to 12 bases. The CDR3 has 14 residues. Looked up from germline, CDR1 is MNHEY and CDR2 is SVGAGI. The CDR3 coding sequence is TGTGCCAGCAGTCCCGACCTGGGGAATCAGCCCCAGCATTTT. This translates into CASSPDLGNQPQHF.

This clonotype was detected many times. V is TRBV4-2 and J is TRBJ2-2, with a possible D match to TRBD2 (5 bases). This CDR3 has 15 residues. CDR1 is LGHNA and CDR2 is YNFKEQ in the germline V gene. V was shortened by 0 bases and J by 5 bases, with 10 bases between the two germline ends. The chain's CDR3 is CASSQDLRDTGELFF. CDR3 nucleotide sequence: TGTGCCAGCAGCCAAGATCTACGGGATACCGGGGAGCTGTTTTTT.

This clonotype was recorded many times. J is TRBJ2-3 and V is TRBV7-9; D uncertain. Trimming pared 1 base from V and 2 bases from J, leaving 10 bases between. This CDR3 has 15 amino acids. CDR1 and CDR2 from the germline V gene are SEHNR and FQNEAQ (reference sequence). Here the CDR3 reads CASSLEVGYTDTQYF. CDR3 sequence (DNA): TGTGCCAGCAGCTTAGAAGTTGGATACACAGATACGCAGTATTTT. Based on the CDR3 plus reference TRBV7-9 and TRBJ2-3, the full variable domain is DTGVSQNPRHKITKRGQNVTFRCDPISEHNRLYWYRQTLGQGPEFLTYFQNEAQLEKSRLLSDRFSAERPKGSFSTLEIQRTEQGDSAMYLCASSLEVGYTDTQYFGPGTRLTVL.